The present T cell receptor beta chain was sequenced within a study of CD8 T cells in Susac syndrome. V shed 10 bases and J 2 bases; nucleotides not matched to a gene: 11. This CDR3 contains 15 residues. Germline loops: CDR1 MNHNS, CDR2 SASEGT. FACS was used to enrich TEMRA cells, whereas the CD8+ and CD4+ T cells were obtained by negative isolation. RNA, at about 0.45 to 1 ug, was reverse transcribed with random hexamers. Across 54 Vbeta and 13 Jbeta, TCR beta CDR3 was amplified with immunoSEQ multiplex PCR. A single record per CDR3 protein comes from TCRdb applying MiXCR to the immunoSEQ multiplex PCR reads. The sample contains around 130,000 distinct CDR3 sequences, roughly 76% of which appear only once.

Sequenced material: CD8+ T cells from PBMCs. This sequence was found in a human donor with multiple sclerosis. The chain couples TRBV6-1 to TRBJ2-1, with 7 bases that match TRBD2. CDR3: CATTRRSGTYNEQFF. The CDR3 DNA is TGTGCCACCACGCGGAGGAGCGGGACCTACAATGAGCAGTTCTTC.